This T cell receptor beta chain was captured by sequencing in a study of blood T cell repertoires in COVID-19. Study-wide context: Some COVID-19 samples were acute and others convalescent; all came from the United States, Italy and Spain. PBMCs, B-cell-depleted T cells, or T cells were the source of the cDNA or gDNA that made up the material.

Enrollees, about 18 to 95 years old, lived in some 24 US areas. Participants' reported clinical history set cohort assignment. TCRdb keeps only in-frame clones here, not all; method: immunoSEQ multiplex PCR. The sample yields about 200,000 clones, roughly 87% seen once. As for this clone: One junction end disagrees with the germline gene, perhaps due to a read error.

CDR1 and CDR2 (germline): SNHLY, FYNNEI. This CDR3 has 15 residues. This chain joins TRBV2 and TRBJ1-2; the match to TRBD1 covers 8 bases. This receptor was taken from a woman in her 40s with acute COVID-19. Sequenced input: PBMCs or T cells enriched from blood (not recorded which). The CDR3 loop reads CASSEGTGAHYGYTF. CDR3 nucleotides: TGTGCCAGCAGCGAAGGGACAGGAGCTCACTATGGCTACACCTTC.